What follows are 18 T cell receptor beta chains derived from one specimen sequenced in a study of neurological immune-mediated disorders. TCRdb reanalysed the 5' RACE reads using MiXCR and keeps one entry per CDR3 protein. The sample contains 55,000 or so distinct CDR3 sequences, around 3.8% of which appear only once. Sequences were obtained from CD4+ T cells from blood. These receptors all stem from a woman aged 40 to 50 with multiple sclerosis.

This clonotype was found many times. The CDR3 is CAIRGSNQPQHF. In DNA, the CDR3 is TGTGCCATCCGGGGGAGCAATCAGCCCCAGCATTTT. The rearrangement links TRBV10-3 to TRBJ1-5; possible D gene TRBD1, 5 bases. V was cut by 8 bases and J by 1 base, with 6 bases left in between. Germline lookup yields CDR1 ENHRY and CDR2 SYGVKD. CDR3 length equals 12 residues.

This clonotype was recorded at least ten times. The chain joins TRBV28 to TRBJ2-3; D possibly corresponds to TRBD1 (7 bases). The length of the CDR3 is 16 residues. Germline V gene data show CDR1 as MDHEN and CDR2 as SYDVKM. The germline V and J ends were trimmed by 5 bases and 0 bases, with 15 bases remaining between them. This chain's CDR3 is CASSTRDSRSTDTQYF. CDR3 sequence (DNA): TGTGCCAGCAGTACGCGGGACAGCCGTAGCACAGATACGCAGTATTTT. The complete variable domain, with remaining parts taken from reference TRBV28 and TRBJ2-3, reads DVKVTQSSRYLVKRTGEKVFLECVQDMDHENMFWYRQDPGLGLRLIYFSYDVKMKEKGDIPEGYSVSREKKERFSLILESASTNQTSMYLCASSTRDSRSTDTQYFGPGTRLTVL.

This clonotype was seen repeatedly, ten times or more. The junction does not match germline at one end; this may be a read error. This chain connects TRBV5-5 to TRBJ2-7; a weak D match, TRBD1 (6 bases). This CDR3 comprises 17 residues. Germline V gives CDR1 SGHKS, CDR2 YYEKEE (reference sequence). CDR3 DNA: TGTGCCAGCAGCTTGGCCTCCCCCGGCAGGGGCTCCCACGAGCAGTACTTC. Protein product: CASSLASPGRGSHEQYF. Full variable domain (remainder filled in from reference TRBV5-5 and TRBJ2-7): DAGVTQSPTHLIKTRGQQVTLRCSPISGHKSVSWYQQVLGQGPQFIFQYYEKEERGRGNFPDRFSARQFPNYSSELNVNALLLGDSALYLCASSLASPGRGSHEQYFGPGTRLTVT.

This clonotype has at least ten counts. The V call is TRBV5-6, the J call TRBJ2-1; D remains unclear. Trimming shortened V by 7 bases and J by 5 bases, and 10 bases separated the two germline ends. This CDR3 region has 12 residues. Germline lookup yields CDR1 SGHDT and CDR2 YYEEEE. Here the CDR3 DNA reads TGTGCCAGCCGGCAGGTTAACAATGAGCAGTTCTTC. Translating it yields CASRQVNNEQFF.

This clonotype was found many times. The chain recombines TRBV20-1 with TRBJ1-1, with D unresolved. V gave up 0 bases and J gave up 1 base, with 12 bases separating them. Per germline, CDR1 DFQATT and CDR2 SNEGSKA (reference sequence). CDR3 length: 15 amino acids. CDR3 coding DNA: TGCAGTGCTAGAGATCAACACAGAGGGAACACTGAAGCTTTCTTT. This gives the protein CSARDQHRGNTEAFF.

At least ten counts were recorded for this clonotype. The chain has TRBV5-1 and TRBJ2-3; TRBD1 might be the D (6 bases). Looked up from germline, CDR1 is SGHRS and CDR2 is YFSETQ. This CDR3 region has 14 residues. Trimming removed 5 bases from V and 5 bases from J, with 15 bases in between. The CDR3 is CASRPSRGGDTQYF. The CDR3 nucleotides are TGCGCCAGCAGGCCGTCTAGAGGGGGAGATACGCAGTATTTT.

This clonotype was picked up many times. The CDR3 sequence is CAISERQGSTDTQYF. The CDR3 nucleotides are TGTGCCATCAGTGAGCGGCAAGGGAGCACAGATACGCAGTATTTT. The chain joins TRBV10-3 to TRBJ2-3; D uncertain. CDR3 length: 15 amino acids. The V gene's germline CDR1 is ENHRY and CDR2 SYGVKD. The V end lost 2 bases, the J end lost 0 bases, and 9 bases lay between the germline ends.

This clonotype was seen ten or more times. This chain joins TRBV15 and TRBJ2-5; 9 positions agree with TRBD2. This CDR3 comprises 17 residues. Germline CDR1 reads LNHNV; CDR2 reads YYDKDF (reference sequence). The junction had 7 bases not matched to a gene; V was cut back by 1 base and J by 1 base. The CDR3 coding sequence is TGTGCCACCAGCAGAGGGCTAGCGGGACCCCCCCAAGAGACCCAGTACTTC. As protein: CATSRGLAGPPQETQYF.

This clonotype was detected many times. The chain couples TRBV5-1 to TRBJ2-5; 9 bases line up with TRBD2. The germline V gene has CDR1 SGHRS and CDR2 YFSETQ. V lost 2 bases to trimming and J lost 2 bases; unmatched junction nucleotides: 4. The CDR3 extends over 15 amino acids. CDR3 residues: CASSLGLAGQETQYF. The CDR3 DNA follows: TGCGCCAGCAGCTTAGGCCTAGCGGGACAAGAGACCCAGTACTTC.

A word on this clonotype: A much larger clone lies one base from this, so it may be a read error. The chain couples TRBV29-1 to TRBJ2-7; D is possibly TRBD2 (5 bases). The CDR3 contains 13 residues. The germline V gene has CDR1 SQVTM and CDR2 ANQGSEA. Trimming removed 6 bases at V and 2 bases at J, with 14 bases between. CDR3 amino acids: CSVCTDSPYEQYF. CDR3 sequence (DNA): TGCAGCGTCTGCACGGACTCACCCTACGAGCAGTACTTC.

This clonotype was counted many times. Here the CDR3 DNA reads TGTGCCAGCAGCCACCCCAGGGAATACGAGCAGTACTTC. It codes for CASSHPREYEQYF. The chain links TRBV11-2 to TRBJ2-7; tentatively, D is TRBD1 (5 bases). V lost 5 bases to trimming and J lost 4 bases, with 12 bases between them. The CDR3 contains 13 residues. Germline V gives CDR1 SGHAT, CDR2 FQNNGV.

There are many counts of this clonotype. A much larger clone sits a single nucleotide away, making a read error possible. The rearrangement joins TRBV5-5 to TRBJ1-2; 7 nucleotides line up with TRBD1. This CDR3 is 13 amino acids long. Germline CDR1 and CDR2: SGHKS and YYEKEE (reference sequence). V was pared by 2 bases and J by 4 bases, with 2 bases of the junction left unmatched. CDR3 amino acids: CASSLQGSYGYTF. In DNA, the CDR3 is TGTGCCAGCAGCTTACAGGGGAGCTATGGCTACACCTTC.

This rearrangement joins TRBV12-3 or TRBV12-4 to TRBJ2-7, with D possibly matching TRBD1 (6 bases). CDR3 length: 14 residues. V was clipped by 5 bases and J by 3 bases, with 14 bases between them. CDR3 residues: CASSLTGIDYEQYF. CDR3 sequence (DNA): TGTGCCAGCAGTCTTACAGGGATCGACTACGAGCAGTACTTC.

In its sample, this clonotype was seen many times. V usage is TRBV5-1 and J usage is TRBJ1-1, with TRBD1 as a possible D gene (5 bases). The CDR3 extends over 14 amino acids. Trimming removed 1 base at V and 4 bases at J, with 11 bases between. CDR1 SGHRS and CDR2 YFSETQ come from the germline V gene. The CDR3 DNA reads TGCGCCAGCAGCTTGACAACCCAGGGCACTGAAGCTTTCTTT. Residues: CASSLTTQGTEAFF.

This clonotype was picked up many times. The chain carries TRBV9 and TRBJ1-2, with 10 bases fitting TRBD1. J was trimmed by 3 bases and V by 2 bases; bases with no gene match: 10. The length of the CDR3 is 17 residues. CDR1 and CDR2 (germline): SGDLS, YYNGEE. DNA of the CDR3: TGTGCCAGCAGCGTGGCAACAGACAGGGGGCGTTACTATGGCTACACCTTC. It yields the protein CASSVATDRGRYYGYTF.

This clonotype was seen a few times. This CDR3 is CASSVQGYTEAFF. The CDR3 bases are TGTGCCAGCAGCGTCCAGGGATACACTGAAGCTTTCTTT. V gene TRBV7-6 combines with J gene TRBJ1-1; tentatively, D is TRBD1 (5 bases). CDR1 and CDR2 (germline): SGHVS, FNYEAQ. This CDR3 is built from 13 residues. V lost 5 bases and J lost 3, with 10 bases in between.

Many counts were recorded for this clonotype. The chain joins TRBV19 to TRBJ2-3; unclear D gene. The CDR3 has 13 residues. V was clipped by 4 bases and J by 2 bases, with 7 bases between them. Germline loops: CDR1 LNHDA, CDR2 SQIVND (reference sequence). The CDR3 here is CASSTQYTDTQYF. For the CDR3, the DNA is TGTGCCAGTAGTACCCAATACACAGATACGCAGTATTTT.

This clonotype was recorded many times. The chain couples TRBV5-1 to TRBJ2-3, with 10 bases identical to TRBD2. Per germline, CDR1 SGHRS and CDR2 YFSETQ. J gave up 3 bases and V 2 bases, and 9 bases lay outside the gene matches. The CDR3 contains 17 residues. The CDR3 here is CASSFPASGGLTDTQYF. The CDR3, as DNA: TGCGCCAGCAGCTTCCCCGCTAGCGGGGGTCTGACAGATACGCAGTATTTT.